Sequencing of this T cell receptor beta chain was carried out in a study of cytomegalovirus exposure and HLA in healthy donors. The study, taken as a whole, reports: It was in a later analysis that TCR association rates were seen to vary by HLA locus, highest for DRB1 and lowest for HLA-C.

The study ran its PCR with 60 Vbeta and 13 Jbeta primers. TCRdb keeps only in-frame clones here, not all; method: immunoSEQ multiplex PCR. The repertoire holds about 92,000 clones, with around 77% as singletons. The V end was cut by 2 bases, the J end by 4 bases, with 17 bases between. CDR3 length equals 16 residues. Germline assignment: CDR1 SGHTA and CDR2 FQGNSA. In regard to this clone: The antigen remains unidentified.

Sequencing input: PBMCs. The TCR sequence derives from a man between 45 and 60 years old in good health and CMV-seropositive. The chain recombines TRBV7-2 with TRBJ2-5, with TRBD2 as a possible D gene (6 bases). The chain's CDR3 is CASSLRGLGFPETQYF. In nucleotides, the CDR3 is TGTGCCAGCAGCTTACGGGGACTGGGGTTTCCAGAGACCCAGTACTTC.